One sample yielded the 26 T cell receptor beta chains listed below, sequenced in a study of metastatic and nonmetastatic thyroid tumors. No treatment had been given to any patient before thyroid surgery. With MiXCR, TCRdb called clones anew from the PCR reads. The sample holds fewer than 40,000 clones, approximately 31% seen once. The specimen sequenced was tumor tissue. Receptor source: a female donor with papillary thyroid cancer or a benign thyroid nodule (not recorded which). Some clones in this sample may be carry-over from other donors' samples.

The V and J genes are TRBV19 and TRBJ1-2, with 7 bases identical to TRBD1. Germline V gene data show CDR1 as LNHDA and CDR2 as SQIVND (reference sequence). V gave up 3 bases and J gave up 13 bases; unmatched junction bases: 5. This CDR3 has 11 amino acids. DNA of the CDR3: TGTGCCAGTAGTATGGGACAGTTTAGCACCTTC. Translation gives CASSMGQFSTF.

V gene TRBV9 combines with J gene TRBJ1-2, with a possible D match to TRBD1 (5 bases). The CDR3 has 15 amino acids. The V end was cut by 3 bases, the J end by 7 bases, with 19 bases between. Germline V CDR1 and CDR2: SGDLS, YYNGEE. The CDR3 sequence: CASSAPGTAVGGYTF. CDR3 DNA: TGTGCCAGCAGCGCTCCCGGGACGGCGGTGGGTGGCTACACCTTC.

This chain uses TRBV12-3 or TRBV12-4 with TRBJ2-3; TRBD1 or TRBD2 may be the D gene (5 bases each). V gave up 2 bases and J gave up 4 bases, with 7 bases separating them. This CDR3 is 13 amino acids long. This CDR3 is CASSLSGPDTQYF. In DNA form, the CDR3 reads TGTGCCAGCAGTTTATCGGGGCCAGATACGCAGTATTTT.

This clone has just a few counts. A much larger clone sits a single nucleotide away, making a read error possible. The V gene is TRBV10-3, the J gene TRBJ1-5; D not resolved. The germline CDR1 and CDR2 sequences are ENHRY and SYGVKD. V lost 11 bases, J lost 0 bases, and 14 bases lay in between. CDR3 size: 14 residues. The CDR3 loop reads CASDTVDSNQPQHF. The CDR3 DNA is TGTGCCTCAGATACAGTCGATAGCAATCAGCCCCAGCATTTT.

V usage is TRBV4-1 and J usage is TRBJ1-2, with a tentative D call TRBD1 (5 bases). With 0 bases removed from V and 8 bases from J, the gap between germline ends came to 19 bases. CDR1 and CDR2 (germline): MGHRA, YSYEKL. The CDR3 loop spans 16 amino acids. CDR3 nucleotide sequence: TGCGCCAGCAGCCAAGAAGTCCCTGGGACCCACGCGGGCTACACCTTC. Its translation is CASSQEVPGTHAGYTF.

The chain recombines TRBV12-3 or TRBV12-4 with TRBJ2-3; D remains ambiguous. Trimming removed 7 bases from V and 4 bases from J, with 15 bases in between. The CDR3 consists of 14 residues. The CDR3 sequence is CASTPELSPDTQYF. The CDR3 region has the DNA TGTGCCAGCACTCCGGAGCTAAGTCCAGATACGCAGTATTTT.

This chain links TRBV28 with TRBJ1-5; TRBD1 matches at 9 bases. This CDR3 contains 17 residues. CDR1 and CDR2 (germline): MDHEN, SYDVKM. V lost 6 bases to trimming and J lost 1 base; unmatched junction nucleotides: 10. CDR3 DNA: TGTGCCAGCAGCTGGGGACAGGGCGTTGGCAGCAATCAGCCCCAGCATTTT. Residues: CASSWGQGVGSNQPQHF.

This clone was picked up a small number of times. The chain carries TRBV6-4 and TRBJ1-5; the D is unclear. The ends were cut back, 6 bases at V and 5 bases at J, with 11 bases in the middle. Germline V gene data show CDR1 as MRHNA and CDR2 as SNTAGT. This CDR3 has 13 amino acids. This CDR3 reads CASSRERDQPQHF. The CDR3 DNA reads TGTGCCAGCAGCCGGGAACGCGATCAGCCCCAGCATTTT.

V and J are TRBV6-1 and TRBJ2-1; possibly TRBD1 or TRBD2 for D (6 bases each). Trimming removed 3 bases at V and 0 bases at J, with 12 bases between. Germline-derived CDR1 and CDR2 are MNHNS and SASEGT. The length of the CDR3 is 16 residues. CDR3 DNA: TGTGCCAGCAGTGATCTCGGGGGCCTCTCCTACAATGAGCAGTTCTTC. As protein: CASSDLGGLSYNEQFF.

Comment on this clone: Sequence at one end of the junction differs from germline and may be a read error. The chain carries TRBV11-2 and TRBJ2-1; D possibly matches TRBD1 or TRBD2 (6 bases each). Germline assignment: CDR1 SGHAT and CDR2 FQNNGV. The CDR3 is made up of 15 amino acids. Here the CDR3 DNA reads TGTGCCAGCAGCTTAGACTCGGGGGCGGCAGGTTCTGGGATCTTC. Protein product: CASSLDSGAAGSGIF. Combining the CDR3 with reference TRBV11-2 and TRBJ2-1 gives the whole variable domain EAGVAQSPRYKIIEKRQSVAFWCNPISGHATLYWYQQILGQGPKLLIQFQNNGVVDDSQLPKDRFSAERLKGVDSTLKIQPAKLEDSAVYLCASSLDSGAAGSGIFGPGTRLTVL.

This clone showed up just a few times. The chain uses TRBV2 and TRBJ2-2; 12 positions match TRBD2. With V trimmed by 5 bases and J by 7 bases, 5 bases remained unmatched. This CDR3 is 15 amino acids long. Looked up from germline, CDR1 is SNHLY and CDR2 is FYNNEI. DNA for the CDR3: TGTGCCAGCAGTTCCAGGACTAGCGGGAACGGGGAGCTGTTTTTT. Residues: CASSSRTSGNGELFF. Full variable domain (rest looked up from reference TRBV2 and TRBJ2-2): EPEVTQTPSHQVTQMGQEVILRCVPISNHLYFYWYRQILGQKVEFLVSFYNNEISEKSEIFDDQFSVERPDGSNFTLKIRSTKLEDSAMYFCASSSRTSGNGELFFGEGSRLTVL.

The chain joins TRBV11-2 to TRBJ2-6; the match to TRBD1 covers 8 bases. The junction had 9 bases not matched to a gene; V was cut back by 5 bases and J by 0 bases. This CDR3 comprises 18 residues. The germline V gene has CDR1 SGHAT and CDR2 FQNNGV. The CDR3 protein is CASSPQGAAISGANVLTF. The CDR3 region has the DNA TGTGCCAGCAGCCCTCAGGGGGCGGCCATCTCTGGGGCCAACGTCCTGACTTTC. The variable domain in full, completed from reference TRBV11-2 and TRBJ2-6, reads EAGVAQSPRYKIIEKRQSVAFWCNPISGHATLYWYQQILGQGPKLLIQFQNNGVVDDSQLPKDRFSAERLKGVDSTLKIQPAKLEDSAVYLCASSPQGAAISGANVLTFGAGSRLTVL.

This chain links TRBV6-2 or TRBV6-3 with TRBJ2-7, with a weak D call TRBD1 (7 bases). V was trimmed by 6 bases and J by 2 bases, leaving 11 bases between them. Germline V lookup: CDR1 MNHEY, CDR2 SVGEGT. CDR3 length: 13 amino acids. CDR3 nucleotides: TGTGCCAGCAGGCGGGACAGAGCCTACGAGCAGTACTTC. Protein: CASRRDRAYEQYF.

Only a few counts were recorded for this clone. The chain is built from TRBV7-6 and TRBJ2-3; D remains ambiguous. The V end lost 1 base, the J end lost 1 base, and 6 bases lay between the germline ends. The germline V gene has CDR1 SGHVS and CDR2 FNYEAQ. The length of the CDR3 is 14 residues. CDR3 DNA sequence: TGTGCCAGCAGCTTAGAAGCCGGCACAGATACGCAGTATTTT. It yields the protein CASSLEAGTDTQYF.

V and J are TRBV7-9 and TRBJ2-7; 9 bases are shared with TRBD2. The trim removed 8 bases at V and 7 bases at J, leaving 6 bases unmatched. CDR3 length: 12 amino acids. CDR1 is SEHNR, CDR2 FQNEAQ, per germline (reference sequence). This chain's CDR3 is CASAGGAGEQYF. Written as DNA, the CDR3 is TGTGCCAGCGCGGGGGGGGCGGGAGAGCAGTACTTC. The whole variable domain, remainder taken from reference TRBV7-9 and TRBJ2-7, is DTGVSQNPRHKITKRGQNVTFRCDPISEHNRLYWYRQTLGQGPEFLTYFQNEAQLEKSRLLSDRFSAERPKGSFSTLEIQRTEQGDSAMYLCASAGGAGEQYFGPGTRLTVT.

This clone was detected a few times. The CDR3 loop is CASSLTHEQYF. The CDR3 nucleotides read TGTGCCAGCAGCCTAACCCACGAGCAGTACTTC. This chain connects TRBV7-9 to TRBJ2-7; no definite D call. The length of the CDR3 is 11 residues. Germline CDR1 is SEHNR and CDR2 is FQNEAQ (reference sequence). With 5 bases removed from V and 5 bases from J, the gap between germline ends came to 7 bases.

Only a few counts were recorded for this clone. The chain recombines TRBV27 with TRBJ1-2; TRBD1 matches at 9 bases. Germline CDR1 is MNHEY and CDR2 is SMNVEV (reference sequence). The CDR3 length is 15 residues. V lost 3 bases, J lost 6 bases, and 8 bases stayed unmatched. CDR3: CASSFLRQGGDGYTF. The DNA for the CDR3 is TGTGCCAGCAGTTTCCTTCGACAGGGGGGCGATGGCTACACCTTC.

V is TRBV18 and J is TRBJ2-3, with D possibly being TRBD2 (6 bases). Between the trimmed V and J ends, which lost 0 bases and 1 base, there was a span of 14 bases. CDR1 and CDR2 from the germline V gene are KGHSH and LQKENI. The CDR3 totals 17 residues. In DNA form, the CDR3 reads TGTGCCAGCTCACCACCGCGAGGGGAGGTAGGCACAGATACGCAGTATTTT. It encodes CASSPPRGEVGTDTQYF.

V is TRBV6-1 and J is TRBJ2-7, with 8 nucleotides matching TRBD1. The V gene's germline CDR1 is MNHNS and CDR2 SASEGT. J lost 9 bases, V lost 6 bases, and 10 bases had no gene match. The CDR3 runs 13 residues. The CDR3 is CASRDYRGERQYF. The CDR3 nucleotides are TGTGCCAGCAGGGATTACAGGGGGGAAAGGCAGTACTTC.

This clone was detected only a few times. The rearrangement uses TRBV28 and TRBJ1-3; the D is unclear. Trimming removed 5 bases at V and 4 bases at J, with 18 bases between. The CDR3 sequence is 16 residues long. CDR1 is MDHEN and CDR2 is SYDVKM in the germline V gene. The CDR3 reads CASSILSWTGGNTIYF. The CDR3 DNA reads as TGTGCCAGCAGTATATTATCGTGGACGGGGGGAAACACCATATATTTT.

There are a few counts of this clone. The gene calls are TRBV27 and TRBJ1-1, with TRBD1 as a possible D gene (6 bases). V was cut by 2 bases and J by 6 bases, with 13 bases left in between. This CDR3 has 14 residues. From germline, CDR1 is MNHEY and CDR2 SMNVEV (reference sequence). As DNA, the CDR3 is TGTGCCAGCAGTTTAATAGGCGGGGGCGCTGAAGCTTTCTTT. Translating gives CASSLIGGGAEAFF.

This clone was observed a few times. The CDR3 DNA is TGTGCCAGCAGCCGACTAGCGGGAGGGCAAAGAGAGCAGTACTTC. Translating gives CASSRLAGGQREQYF. V usage is TRBV28 and J usage is TRBJ2-7, with 14 bases aligning to TRBD2. CDR3 length: 15 amino acids. J gave up 7 bases and V 6 bases, and 8 bases lay outside the gene matches. CDR1 and CDR2 (germline): MDHEN, SYDVKM.

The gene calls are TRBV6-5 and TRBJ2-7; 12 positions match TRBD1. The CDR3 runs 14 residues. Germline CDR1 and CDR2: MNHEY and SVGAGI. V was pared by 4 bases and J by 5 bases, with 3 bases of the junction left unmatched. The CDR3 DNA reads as TGTGCCAGCAGTTCGGGACAGGGGGCAAACGAGCAGTACTTC. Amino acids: CASSSGQGANEQYF.

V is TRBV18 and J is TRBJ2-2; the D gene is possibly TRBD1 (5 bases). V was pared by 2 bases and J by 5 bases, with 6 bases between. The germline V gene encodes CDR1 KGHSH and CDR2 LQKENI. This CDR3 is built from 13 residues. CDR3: CASSPAGTGELFF. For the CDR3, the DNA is TGTGCCAGCTCACCAGCAGGGACCGGGGAGCTGTTTTTT.

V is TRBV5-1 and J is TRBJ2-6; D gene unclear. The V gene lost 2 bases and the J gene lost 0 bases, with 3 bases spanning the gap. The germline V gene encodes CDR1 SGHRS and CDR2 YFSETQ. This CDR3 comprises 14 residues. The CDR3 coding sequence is TGCGCCAGCAGCTTCACCTCTGGGGCCAACGTCCTGACTTTC. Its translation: CASSFTSGANVLTF. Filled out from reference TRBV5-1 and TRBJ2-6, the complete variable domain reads KAGVTQTPRYLIKTRGQQVTLSCSPISGHRSVSWYQQTPGQGLQFLFEYFSETQRNKGNFPGRFSGRQFSNSRSEMNVSTLELGDSALYLCASSFTSGANVLTFGAGSRLTVL.

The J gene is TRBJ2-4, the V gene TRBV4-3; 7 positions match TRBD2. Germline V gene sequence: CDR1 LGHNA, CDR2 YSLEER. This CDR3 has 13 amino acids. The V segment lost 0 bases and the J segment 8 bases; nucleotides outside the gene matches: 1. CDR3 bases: TGCGCCAGCAGCCAAGACCTAGCGGACATTCAGTACTTC. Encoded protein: CASSQDLADIQYF.